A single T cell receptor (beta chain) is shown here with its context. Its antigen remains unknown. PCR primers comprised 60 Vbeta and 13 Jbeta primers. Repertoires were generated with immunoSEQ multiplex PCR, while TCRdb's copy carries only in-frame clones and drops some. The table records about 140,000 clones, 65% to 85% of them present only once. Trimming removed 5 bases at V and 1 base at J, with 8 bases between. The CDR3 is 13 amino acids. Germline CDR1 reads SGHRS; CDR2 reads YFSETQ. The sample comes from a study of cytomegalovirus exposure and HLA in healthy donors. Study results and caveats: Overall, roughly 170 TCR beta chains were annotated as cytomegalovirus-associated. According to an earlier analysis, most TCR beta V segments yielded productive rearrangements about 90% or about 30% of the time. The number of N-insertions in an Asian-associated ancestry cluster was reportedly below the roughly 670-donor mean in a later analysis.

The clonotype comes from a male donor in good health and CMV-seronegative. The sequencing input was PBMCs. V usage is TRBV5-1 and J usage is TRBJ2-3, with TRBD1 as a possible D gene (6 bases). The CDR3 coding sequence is TGCGCCAGCAGTAACAGGGGCACAGATACGCAGTATTTT. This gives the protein CASSNRGTDTQYF.